The clone carrying this T cell receptor beta chain was counted a few times. What it binds is not known. This sample is drawn from a study of identical twins. TCRdb re-analysed the 5' RACE reads in MiXCR, keeping a single row per CDR3 protein. Counted here are approximately 220,000 distinct CDR3 sequences, 7.5% occurring once; the ten biggest clones make up 1.9%. Whole-study results and caveats: Twin pairs had excess sharing that was weaker in beta out-of-frame sequences.

V gave up 6 bases and J gave up 7 bases, with 10 bases separating them. This CDR3 is 12 amino acids long. This sample was also put to use in a study of yellow fever vaccine responses in identical twins.

Sequences were obtained from memory (CD45RO+) T cells sorted from blood. The chain combines TRBV12-3 or TRBV12-4 with TRBJ1-5; tentatively, D is TRBD1 (5 bases). The sequence came from a woman between 18 and 29 years old in good health. CDR3: CASSGQTQPQHF. The DNA for the CDR3 is TGTGCCAGCAGCGGACAAACCCAGCCCCAGCATTTT.